The present entry profiles one T cell receptor beta chain with its context. The sample is drawn from a study of blood T cell repertoires in COVID-19. Across the whole study: COVID-19 samples from acute and convalescent phases originated in the United States, Italy and Spain. The analysed material was cDNA or gDNA that came from T cells, B-cell-depleted T cells, or PBMCs.

CDR1 SGHTA and CDR2 FQGTGA come from the germline V gene. The CDR3 runs 14 residues. V shed 2 bases and J shed 7 bases, with 14 bases lying between them. Authors' processing steps: Amplification from reference gene primers served as the basis for estimated nucleated cell counts. TCRdb's copy holds only in-frame clones and misses some; the assay was immunoSEQ multiplex PCR. That table supplies the V and J calls and clone size; D and trimming were determined from the DNA. The data show about 320,000 clones, under 90% seen once. In assigning cohorts, the study relied on participant-reported clinical history.

The sample was PBMCs or T cells enriched from blood (not recorded which). The rearrangement links TRBV7-3 to TRBJ1-2, with no clear D. This sequence was found in a man in his 60s who had recovered from COVID-19. CDR3 region: CASSLGTEGSGYTF. CDR3 DNA: TGTGCCAGCAGCTTAGGAACAGAAGGGAGTGGCTACACCTTC.